This T cell receptor (beta chain) was recovered during a study of blood T cells in healthy people across ages. Primers used in a second PCR of roughly 7 to 12 cycles were a sample-barcoded 5' primer and a J-beta primer mix. TCRdb processed the 5' RACE reads anew with MiXCR; each CDR3 protein has one entry. The data show approximately 800,000 distinct CDR3 sequences, with roughly 56% seen just once and about a quarter held by the top ten. Concerning this clonotype: Its cognate antigen is unknown.

Study-wide points: In long-lived donors, naive CD4+ cell counts and diversity exceeded those of aged donors.

Sequenced material: blood. The source is a man aged 35-49 years in good health.

DNA for the CDR3: TGCAGTGCTAGAGATCAGGGGTTTATGGCCAAAAACATTCAGTACTTC. Translation: CSARDQGFMAKNIQYF. The rearrangement uses TRBV20-1 and TRBJ2-4; TRBD1 might be the D (6 bases). CDR1 and CDR2 (germline): DFQATT, SNEGSKA (reference sequence). The V end lost 0 bases, the J end lost 1 base, and 13 bases lay between the germline ends. The CDR3 contains 16 residues.